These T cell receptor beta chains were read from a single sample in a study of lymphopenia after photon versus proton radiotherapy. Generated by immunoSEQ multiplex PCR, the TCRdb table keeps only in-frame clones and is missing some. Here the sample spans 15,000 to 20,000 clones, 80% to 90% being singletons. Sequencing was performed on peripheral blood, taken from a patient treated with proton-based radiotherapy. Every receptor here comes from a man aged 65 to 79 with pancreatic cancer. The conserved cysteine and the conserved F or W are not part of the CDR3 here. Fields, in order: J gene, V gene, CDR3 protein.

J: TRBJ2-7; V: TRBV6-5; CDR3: ASSPGVAYEQY
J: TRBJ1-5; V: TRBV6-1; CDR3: ASSERGNQPQH
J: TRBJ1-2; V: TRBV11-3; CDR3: ASSLESRGLGYT
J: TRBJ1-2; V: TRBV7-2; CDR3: ASSFRGTGYT
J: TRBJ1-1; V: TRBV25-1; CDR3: ASSVLEGTEAF
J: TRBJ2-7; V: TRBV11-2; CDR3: ASSLEGYYEQY
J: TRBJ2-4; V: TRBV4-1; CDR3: ASSQWDGRAKNIQY
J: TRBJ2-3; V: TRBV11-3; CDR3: ASIDRGSGDTQY
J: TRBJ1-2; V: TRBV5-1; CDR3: ASSLGQDYGYT
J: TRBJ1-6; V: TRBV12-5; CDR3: ASGLVLIPGQANSPLH
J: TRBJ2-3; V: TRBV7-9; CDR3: ASSLPRGPERYTQY
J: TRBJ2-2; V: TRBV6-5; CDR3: ASSPDRNTGELF
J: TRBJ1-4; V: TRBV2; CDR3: ASRTFGREKLF
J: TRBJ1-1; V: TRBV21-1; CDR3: ASSKERGTGQIMNTEAF
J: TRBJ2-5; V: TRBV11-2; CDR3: ASSPVTSGVGETQY
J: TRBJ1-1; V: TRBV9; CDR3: ASNPSGTGSTF
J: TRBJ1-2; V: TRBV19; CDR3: ASSSGASTYGYT
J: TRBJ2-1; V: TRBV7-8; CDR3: ASRLGGYNEQF
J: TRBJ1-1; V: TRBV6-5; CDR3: ASSTHRDTEAF
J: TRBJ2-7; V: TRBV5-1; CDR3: ASSLVPFGTGSYEQY
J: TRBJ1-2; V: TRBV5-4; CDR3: ASSPDRYYGYT
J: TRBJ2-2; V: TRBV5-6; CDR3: ASSLLDRDTGELF
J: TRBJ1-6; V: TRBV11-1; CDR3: ASSPEGVGNSPLH
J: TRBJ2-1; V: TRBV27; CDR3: ASSPWTRYYNEQF
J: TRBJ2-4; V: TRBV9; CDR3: ASSPPDRGPKNIQY
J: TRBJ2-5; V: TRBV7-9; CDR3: ASSLSFGGVETQY
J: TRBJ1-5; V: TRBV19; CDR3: ASSIQPNNQPQH
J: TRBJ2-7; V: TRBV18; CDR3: ASSLDPEGQY
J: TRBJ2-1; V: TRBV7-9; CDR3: ASSLADTLNEQF
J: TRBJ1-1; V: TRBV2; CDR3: ASSEGPQGGLPEAF
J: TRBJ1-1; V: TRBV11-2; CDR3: ASSPGGLFRRTEAF
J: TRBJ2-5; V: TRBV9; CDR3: ASSGTGVPQETQY
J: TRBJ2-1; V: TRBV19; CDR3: ASSPQGAGAPGSYNEQF
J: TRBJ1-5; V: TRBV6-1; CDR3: ASSEAPNHSNQPQH
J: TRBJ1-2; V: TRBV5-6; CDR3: ASSGGTGANYGYT
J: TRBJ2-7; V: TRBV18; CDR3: ASSPPGTADLSYEQY
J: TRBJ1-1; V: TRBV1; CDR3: TSSQVGAVNTEAF
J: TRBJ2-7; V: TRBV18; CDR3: ASSPLGGNLNEQY
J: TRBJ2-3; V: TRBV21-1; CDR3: ASSIGLAGEGTDTQY
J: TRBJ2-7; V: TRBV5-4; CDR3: ASSLLGVASYEQY
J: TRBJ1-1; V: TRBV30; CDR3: AWSGGTRTNTEAF